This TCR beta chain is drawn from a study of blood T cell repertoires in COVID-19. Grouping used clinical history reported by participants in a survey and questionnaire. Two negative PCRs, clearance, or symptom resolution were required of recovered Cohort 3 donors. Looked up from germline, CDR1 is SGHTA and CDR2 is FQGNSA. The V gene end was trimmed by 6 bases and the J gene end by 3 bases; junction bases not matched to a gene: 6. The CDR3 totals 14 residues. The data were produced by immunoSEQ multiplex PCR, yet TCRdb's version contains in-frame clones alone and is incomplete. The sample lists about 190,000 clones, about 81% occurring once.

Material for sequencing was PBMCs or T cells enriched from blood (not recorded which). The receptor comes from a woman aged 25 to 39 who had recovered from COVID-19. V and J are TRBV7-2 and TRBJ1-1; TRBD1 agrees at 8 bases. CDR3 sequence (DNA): TGTGCCAGCAGGCGAACAGGGGGTGACACTGAAGCTTTCTTT. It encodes CASRRTGGDTEAFF.